Shown below are 27 T cell receptor beta chains from a single sample sequenced in a study of cytomegalovirus exposure and HLA in healthy donors. 60 Vbeta and 13 Jbeta primers were used in PCR. Measured with immunoSEQ multiplex PCR; TCRdb has only the in-frame clones, and not every one. The sample includes 200,000 to 250,000 clones, 78% of them seen just once. The sequenced material came from PBMCs. Receptors were obtained from a boy aged 10-17 years in good health and CMV-seronegative.

This sequence joins TRBV5-1 and TRBJ1-2; D not resolved. V shed 1 base and J shed 3 bases, with 10 bases lying between them. The V gene's germline CDR1 is SGHRS and CDR2 YFSETQ. The length of the CDR3 is 14 residues. CDR3 DNA sequence: TGCGCCAGCAGCTTGACCGGGGTGCACTATGGCTACACCTTC. This codes for CASSLTGVHYGYTF.

This clone was detected once. The rearrangement links TRBV29-1 to TRBJ1-1; TRBD1 matches 7 bases. This CDR3 is built from 11 residues. Germline loops: CDR1 SQVTM, CDR2 ANQGSEA. V dropped 8 bases and J dropped 3; count of bases not matched to a gene: 3. The CDR3 protein is CSTGTDTEAFF. In DNA form, the CDR3 reads TGCAGCACAGGGACAGACACTGAAGCTTTCTTT. Combining the CDR3 with reference TRBV29-1 and TRBJ1-1 gives the whole variable domain SAVISQKPSRDICQRGTSLTIQCQVDSQVTMMFWYRQQPGQSLTLIATANQGSEATYESGFVIDKFPISRPNLTFSTLTVSNMSPEDSSIYLCSTGTDTEAFFGQGTRLTVV.

The chain recombines TRBV18 with TRBJ2-7; 12 bases are a match to TRBD1. V trimming: 4 bases; J trimming: 2 bases; junction bases outside the gene matches: 9. The germline V gene has CDR1 KGHSH and CDR2 LQKENI. This CDR3 is 17 amino acids long. CDR3 DNA: TGTGCCAGCTCACGAGACCCCGGGACAGGGGGCACCTACGAGCAGTACTTC. Translating gives CASSRDPGTGGTYEQYF.

The V call is TRBV5-1, the J call TRBJ2-3, with D perhaps TRBD2 (6 bases). The CDR3 length is 14 residues. Between the trimmed V and J ends, which lost 4 bases and 2 bases, there was a span of 11 bases. The germline V gene encodes CDR1 SGHRS and CDR2 YFSETQ. CDR3 coding DNA: TGCGCCAGCAGCCTCACGGGAGTCACAGATACGCAGTATTTT. This sequence encodes CASSLTGVTDTQYF. Filled out from reference TRBV5-1 and TRBJ2-3, the complete variable domain reads KAGVTQTPRYLIKTRGQQVTLSCSPISGHRSVSWYQQTPGQGLQFLFEYFSETQRNKGNFPGRFSGRQFSNSRSEMNVSTLELGDSALYLCASSLTGVTDTQYFGPGTRLTVL.

This clone has just one count. The CDR3: CASRQGAGLETQYF. The CDR3, as DNA: TGTGCCAGCAGACAGGGAGCGGGACTGGAGACCCAGTACTTC. The chain employs TRBV6-1 and TRBJ2-5; TRBD2 might be the D (7 bases). V gave up 6 bases and J gave up 5 bases, with 16 bases separating them. CDR3 length: 14 amino acids. Germline V CDR1 and CDR2: MNHNS, SASEGT.

The chain has TRBV19 and TRBJ2-1, with D unresolved. Trimming took off 6 bases at V and 6 bases at J, with 9 bases between the two ends. The length of the CDR3 is 12 residues. The germline V gene has CDR1 LNHDA and CDR2 SQIVND (reference sequence). CDR3 loop: CASRPGFNEQFF. CDR3 nucleotide sequence: TGTGCCAGTAGGCCCGGGTTCAATGAGCAGTTCTTC.

The chain recombines TRBV7-3 with TRBJ2-1; D call uncertain. This CDR3 has 15 residues. The germline V and J ends were trimmed by 5 bases and 0 bases, with 11 bases remaining between them. CDR1 and CDR2 (germline): SGHTA, FQGTGA. In DNA, the CDR3 is TGTGCCAGCAGCCGCCAGGCCAGCTCCTACAATGAGCAGTTCTTC. Translating gives CASSRQASSYNEQFF.

V is TRBV19 and J is TRBJ2-7, with 7 nucleotides matching TRBD1. CDR3 length: 15 amino acids. CDR1 LNHDA and CDR2 SQIVND come from the germline V gene (reference sequence). V lost 3 bases, J lost 5 bases, and 10 bases stayed unmatched. CDR3 bases: TGTGCCAGTAGTATGTCGGGACAGAGAATGAACGAGCAGTACTTC. This encodes CASSMSGQRMNEQYF.

J is TRBJ1-1 and V is TRBV7-9, with 11 bases lining up with TRBD1. The V segment lost 2 bases and the J segment 7 bases; nucleotides outside the gene matches: 18. This CDR3 is 19 amino acids long. Germline CDR1 reads SEHNR; CDR2 reads FQNEAQ (reference sequence). CDR3 protein: CASSLFEGTGGEEDSEAFF. CDR3 coding DNA: TGTGCCAGCAGCTTATTCGAGGGGACAGGGGGGGAGGAGGACAGTGAAGCTTTCTTT.

This clone was detected only a few times. The chain has TRBV5-8 and TRBJ2-5, with 8 bases identical to TRBD1. CDR1 is SGHTS and CDR2 is YDEGEE in the germline V gene. This CDR3 contains 15 residues. The J segment lost 5 bases and the V segment lost 0 bases, leaving 6 bases of the junction unmatched. In DNA, the CDR3 is TGTGCCAGCAGCTTGGCCAGACAGGGGCCGGAGACCCAGTACTTC. It specifies CASSLARQGPETQYF.

The chain is built from TRBV12-5 and TRBJ2-1; D unresolved. CDR3 length equals 13 residues. From germline, CDR1 is LGHNT and CDR2 FRNRAP. Between the trimmed V and J ends, which lost 3 bases and 7 bases, there was a span of 10 bases. CDR3 DNA: TGTGCTAGTGGTTTCCCCGTCCGGAATGAGCAGTTCTTC. Translating gives CASGFPVRNEQFF.

This chain uses TRBV19 with TRBJ1-1; D gene ambiguous. Trimming took off 5 bases at V and 0 bases at J, with 13 bases between the two ends. CDR1 and CDR2 from the germline V gene are LNHDA and SQIVND (reference sequence). This CDR3 has 15 residues. CDR3 nucleotide sequence: TGTGCCAGTAGTCCCCCGTCAGATCTGAACACTGAAGCTTTCTTT. This translates into CASSPPSDLNTEAFF.

The chain uses TRBV7-8 and TRBJ2-7; D is possibly TRBD1 (5 bases). The CDR3 spans 15 residues. Germline CDR1 reads SGHVS; CDR2 reads FQNEAQ. V was trimmed by 1 base and J by 2 bases, leaving 12 bases between them. CDR3 region: CASSLGGRTPYEQYF. DNA of the CDR3: TGTGCCAGCAGCTTAGGGGGCAGGACCCCCTACGAGCAGTACTTC.

This clone showed up just once. V and J are TRBV5-6 and TRBJ2-3; tentatively, D is TRBD2 (6 bases). Trimming took 3 bases from V and 5 from J, leaving 13 bases between them. This CDR3 contains 14 residues. The germline gives CDR1 SGHDT, CDR2 YYEEEE. CDR3 in amino acids: CASSWGDPRDTQYF. The CDR3 DNA reads as TGTGCCAGCAGCTGGGGGGATCCGAGAGATACGCAGTATTTT. Full variable domain (rest looked up from reference TRBV5-6 and TRBJ2-3): DAGVTQSPTHLIKTRGQQVTLRCSPKSGHDTVSWYQQALGQGPQFIFQYYEEEERQRGNFPDRFSGHQFPNYSSELNVNALLLGDSALYLCASSWGDPRDTQYFGPGTRLTVL.

The gene calls are TRBV4-1 and TRBJ1-1; D might be TRBD1 (5 bases). V lost 4 bases, J lost 1 base, and 19 bases lay in between. Looked up from germline, CDR1 is MGHRA and CDR2 is YSYEKL. The CDR3 has 17 residues. In nucleotides, the CDR3 is TGCGCCAGCAGCCCGAACGGCCTCGGCAGGGCGAACACTGAAGCTTTCTTT. Translating it yields CASSPNGLGRANTEAFF.

The chain carries TRBV10-3 and TRBJ1-3, with D unresolved. Germline V CDR1 and CDR2: ENHRY, SYGVKD. This CDR3 comprises 15 residues. The germline V and J ends were trimmed by 0 bases and 2 bases, with 8 bases remaining between them. CDR3 residues: CAISESRVAGNTIYF. The CDR3 nucleotides are TGTGCCATCAGTGAGTCGCGGGTAGCTGGAAACACCATATATTTT.

This chain uses TRBV6-6 with TRBJ2-7; 9 bases agree with TRBD2. CDR3 size: 15 residues. V gave up 7 bases and J gave up 2 bases; unmatched junction bases: 9. Germline CDR1 and CDR2: MNHNY and SVGAGI (reference sequence). In DNA form, the CDR3 reads TGTGCCAGCACCGACGGGGCTAGCGGGGCCTACGAGCAGTACTTC. Amino acids: CASTDGASGAYEQYF.

The gene calls are TRBV6-1 and TRBJ2-2, with D possibly being TRBD1 (5 bases). The CDR3 length is 14 residues. From germline, CDR1 is MNHNS and CDR2 SASEGT. The V and J ends lost 6 bases and 6 bases respectively, with 14 bases between them. The CDR3 coding sequence is TGTGCCAGCAGGTGGTTCTCAGGGCCCGGGGAGCTGTTTTTT. Protein: CASRWFSGPGELFF.

V and J are TRBV4-1 and TRBJ1-3, with 7 bases identical to TRBD1. CDR3 size: 15 residues. V lost 3 bases and J lost 4; bases outside the gene matches: 6. The germline CDR1 and CDR2 sequences are MGHRA and YSYEKL. The CDR3 nucleotides read TGCGCCAGCAGCCATGGCCGGGACAGCGGAAACACCATATATTTT. As protein: CASSHGRDSGNTIYF.

This chain joins TRBV15 and TRBJ1-5, with 7 bases that match TRBD1. The CDR3 consists of 15 residues. Germline V gene data show CDR1 as LNHNV and CDR2 as YYDKDF (reference sequence). V lost 0 bases and J lost 2; bases outside the gene matches: 1. DNA of the CDR3: TGTGCCACCAGCAGAGAAGGGGGCGGCAATCAGCCCCAGCATTTT. This sequence encodes CATSREGGGNQPQHF.

The CDR3 nucleotides read TGTGCCAGCAGCTTAGCGCAGGTTAATTCACCCCTCCACTTT. Its translation: CASSLAQVNSPLHF. The chain is built from TRBV7-9 and TRBJ1-6; D is uncertain. CDR3 size: 14 residues. V was trimmed by 0 bases and J by 6 bases, leaving 6 bases between them. Germline V CDR1 and CDR2: SEHNR, FQNEAQ (reference sequence).

The genes are TRBV5-1 and TRBJ1-4; 7 bases agree with TRBD1. Germline CDR1 reads SGHRS; CDR2 reads YFSETQ. CDR3 size: 16 residues. The V gene end was trimmed by 8 bases and the J gene end by 6 bases; junction bases not matched to a gene: 16. The CDR3 DNA is TGCGCCAGTCAACGACAGGGTGTCGAGTGGGATGAAAAACTGTTTTTT. Residues: CASQRQGVEWDEKLFF.

V and J are TRBV5-4 and TRBJ2-1; possibly TRBD2 for D (6 bases). V lost 0 bases, J lost 6 bases, and 13 bases lay in between. This CDR3 is 15 amino acids long. Germline loops: CDR1 SGHNT, CDR2 YYREEE (reference sequence). The CDR3 region has the DNA TGTGCCAGCAGCTTGGTACAGTGGGGAGGCAATGAGCAGTTCTTC. Its protein is CASSLVQWGGNEQFF.

This chain connects TRBV5-3 to TRBJ2-2; a possible D gene is TRBD2 (5 bases). Being an ORF, TRBV5-3 has a function that is uncertain. The CDR3 sequence is 17 residues long. V lost 3 bases, J lost 4 bases, and 19 bases lay in between. The CDR3 sequence: CARSSASWLEVTGELFF. CDR3 sequence (DNA): TGTGCCAGAAGCTCAGCTAGCTGGTTAGAGGTCACCGGGGAGCTGTTTTTT.

J is TRBJ2-4 and V is TRBV29-1, with TRBD1 matching over 7 bases. This CDR3 spans 14 amino acids. V was pared by 3 bases and J by 6 bases, with 8 bases of the junction left unmatched. Germline CDR1 is SQVTM and CDR2 is ANQGSEA. CDR3 residues: CSVEPGTVRNIQYF. In DNA, the CDR3 is TGCAGCGTTGAGCCCGGGACAGTCAGAAACATTCAGTACTTC.

The J gene is TRBJ2-1, the V gene TRBV5-4, with TRBD2 matching over 9 bases. The J segment lost 4 bases and the V segment lost 4 bases, leaving 6 bases of the junction unmatched. Germline lookup yields CDR1 SGHNT and CDR2 YYREEE (reference sequence). The CDR3 spans 15 residues. The DNA of the CDR3 is TGTGCCAGCAGCCTTAGCGGGAGCGGGTACAATGAGCAGTTCTTC. Its protein product is CASSLSGSGYNEQFF.

The chain employs TRBV27 and TRBJ2-3, with D perhaps TRBD1 (6 bases). V shed 4 bases and J shed 8 bases, with 22 bases lying between them. CDR1 is MNHEY, CDR2 SMNVEV, per germline (reference sequence). The CDR3 covers 16 residues. In DNA form, the CDR3 reads TGTGCCAGCAGTTCCCCATCTAGTGGAATACAGGGTACGCAGTATTTT. Translation: CASSSPSSGIQGTQYF.